This T cell receptor beta chain comes out of a study of human T cells and chemical hapten exposure. TCRdb reprocessed the RACE reads with MiXCR, giving one entry per CDR3 protein. The sample has tens of thousands of distinct CDR3 sequences; 3.3% are singletons. There are many counts of this clonotype. The time point: patch test 2, 6 weeks after DPC sensitization. Treatment: therapeutic diphenylcyclopropenone sensitization with weekly scalp DPC. The CDR3 contains 15 residues. The J segment lost 6 bases and the V segment lost 3 bases, leaving 6 bases of the junction unmatched. This material consisted of whole blood, taken in connection with sensitization to the hapten diphenylcyclopropenone (DPC). This clonotype originated in a man aged 35-49 years with alopecia areata. Some clones in this sample may be carry-over from other donors' samples. The rearrangement links TRBV12-3 or TRBV12-4 to TRBJ2-1, with 9 bases that match TRBD2. The CDR3 loop reads CASSFVAGVSNEQFF. The CDR3 nucleotides read TGTGCCAGCAGTTTCGTAGCGGGAGTAAGCAATGAGCAGTTCTTC.